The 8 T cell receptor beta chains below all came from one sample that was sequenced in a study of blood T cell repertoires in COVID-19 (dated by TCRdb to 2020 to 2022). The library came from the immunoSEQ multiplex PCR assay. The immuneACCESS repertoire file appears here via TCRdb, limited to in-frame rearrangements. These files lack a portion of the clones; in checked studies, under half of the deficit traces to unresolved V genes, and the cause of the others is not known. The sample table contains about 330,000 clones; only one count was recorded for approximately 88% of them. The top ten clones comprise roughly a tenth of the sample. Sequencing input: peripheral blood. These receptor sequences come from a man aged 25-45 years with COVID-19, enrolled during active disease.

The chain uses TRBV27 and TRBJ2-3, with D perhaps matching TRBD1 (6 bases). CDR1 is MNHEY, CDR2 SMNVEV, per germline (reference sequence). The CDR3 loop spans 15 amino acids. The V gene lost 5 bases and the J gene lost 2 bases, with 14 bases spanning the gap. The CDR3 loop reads CASSLLPGDTDTQYF. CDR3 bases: TGTGCCAGCAGTCTGCTCCCAGGGGACACAGATACGCAGTATTTT.

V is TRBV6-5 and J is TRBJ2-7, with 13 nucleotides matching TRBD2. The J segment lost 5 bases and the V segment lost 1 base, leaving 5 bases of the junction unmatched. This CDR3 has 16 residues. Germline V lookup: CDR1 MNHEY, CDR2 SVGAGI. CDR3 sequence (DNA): TGTGCCAGCAGTTACTGGACTAGCGGGAGTTCCGACGAGCAGTACTTC. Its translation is CASSYWTSGSSDEQYF.

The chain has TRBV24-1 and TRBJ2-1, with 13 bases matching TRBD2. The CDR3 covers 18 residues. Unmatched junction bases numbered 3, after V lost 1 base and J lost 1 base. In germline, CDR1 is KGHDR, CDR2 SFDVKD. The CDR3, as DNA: TGTGCCACCAGTGATTTTACTAGCGGGAGGGTTTCCTACAATGAGCAGTTCTTC. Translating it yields CATSDFTSGRVSYNEQFF.

CDR3 sequence reads: CASSWTDSGNTIYF. The DNA of the CDR3 is TGTGCCAGCAGTTGGACTGACTCTGGAAACACCATATATTTT. The chain combines TRBV6-5 with TRBJ1-3; D not resolved. CDR1 is MNHEY and CDR2 is SVGAGI in the germline V gene. V shed 4 bases and J shed 0 bases, with 7 bases lying between them. The CDR3 is made up of 14 amino acids.

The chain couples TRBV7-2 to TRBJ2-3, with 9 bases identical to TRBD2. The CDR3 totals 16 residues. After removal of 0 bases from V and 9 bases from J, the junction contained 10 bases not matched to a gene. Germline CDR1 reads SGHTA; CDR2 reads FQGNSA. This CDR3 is CASSLALRGGRLTQYF. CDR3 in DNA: TGTGCCAGCAGCTTAGCTTTGCGGGGGGGCCGTTTAACGCAGTATTTT.

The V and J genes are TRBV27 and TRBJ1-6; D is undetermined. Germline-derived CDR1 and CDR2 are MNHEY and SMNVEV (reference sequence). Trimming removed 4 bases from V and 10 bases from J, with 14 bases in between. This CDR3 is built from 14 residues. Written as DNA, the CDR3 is TGTGCCAGCAGTTCCCCCCGGGGTCCCTCACCCCTCCACTTT. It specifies CASSSPRGPSPLHF.

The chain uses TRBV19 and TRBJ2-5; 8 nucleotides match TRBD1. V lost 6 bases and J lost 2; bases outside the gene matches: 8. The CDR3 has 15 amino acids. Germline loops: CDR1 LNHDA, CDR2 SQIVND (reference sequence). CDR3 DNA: TGTGCCAGTAGACCACAGGGGGGATTTCAAGAGACCCAGTACTTC. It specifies CASRPQGGFQETQYF.

CDR3 region: CASSLEGSEQYF. The CDR3 coding sequence is TGCGCCAGCAGCTTGGAGGGGTCCGAGCAGTACTTC. The V gene is TRBV5-1, the J gene TRBJ2-7, with D perhaps TRBD1 (5 bases). Trimming left V 0 bases short and J 6 bases short, with 7 bases between. Germline CDR1 is SGHRS and CDR2 is YFSETQ. This CDR3 comprises 12 residues.